This T cell receptor (beta chain) was obtained from a study of blood T cell repertoires in COVID-19 (dated by TCRdb to the early 2020s). Regarding the complete study: Samples covering the acute and convalescent phases of COVID-19 were provided by collaborators in the United States, Italy and Spain. The material from the prospective study consisted of cDNA or gDNA derived from T cells, B-cell-depleted T cells, or PBMCs. Deeply sampled blood TCRbeta repertoires from subjects exposed to, actively infected with, or recovered from COVID-19 were included in the dataset. A freely available public database, intended as a resource for researchers studying the immune response to SARS-CoV-2, is where the repertoires were released. Samples were obtained from the ongoing ImmuneRACE study (first 160 participants) and from roughly 1,300 subjects provided by 6 global collaborators. Sample metadata almost always included a de-identified subject ID, COVID-19 status, age in years and sex. Where available, HLA class I and class II types were taken from metadata supplied by the sample provider and were not determined by assay-based typing.

TCRbeta CDR3 regions were amplified from genomic DNA by means of the immunoSEQ Assay, a bias-controlled multiplex PCR. The study's processing was this. The number of nucleated cells in each sample was estimated from the amplification of reference gene primers within the assay. To quantify the absolute abundance of each unique TCRbeta CDR3 rearrangement, sequence reads were collapsed and filtered. For each sample, productive Simpson clonality was calculated as the square root of Simpson's diversity index across productive rearrangements. Drawn from immuneACCESS, this table holds only the in-frame rearrangements with V and J called that TCRdb kept. Clones are partly lost; checked studies trace under half to an unresolved V gene and leave the rest unexplained. Clone size and V and J calls were adopted from that table, with D and trimming inferred from the DNA. The sample records more than 300,000 clones, 88% of which are singletons. The ten largest clones take up about 1.1% of the sample.

What the research found in general, with its limitations: Clinical and demographic metadata were provided uncurated, with the amount varying by source and participant.

Its CDR3 holds 14 amino acids, cysteine through phenylalanine. The only DNA kept is the CDR3, 42 bases in frame from the first base. Trimming removed 3 bases from V and 9 bases from J; the gene matches leave 9 bases unexplained. The germline V gene (reference sequence) yields GTSNPN for CDR1 and SVGIG for CDR2. Points on this clone: Its antigen target is currently unknown. Base qualities are missing; no much larger clone stands one base away.

Participants in the prospective study were aged roughly 18 to 100 years, lived in 20 to 25 United States geographic areas, and enrolled through a virtual design. Cohort assignment in the prospective study relied on participant-reported clinical history from a screening survey and a study questionnaire. For ImmuneRACE Cohort 3, a participant was defined as recovered based on two consecutive negative NP/OP PCR tests, clearance by a healthcare professional, or resolution of symptoms. Each participant in the prospective study had whole blood, serum and a nasopharyngeal or oropharyngeal swab collected by mobile phlebotomists. Prospective study participants could optionally give additional blood draws and questionnaires over a roughly two-month period. Blood samples from the prospective study were shipped frozen or at room temperature prior to DNA extraction.

The chain couples TRBV30 to TRBJ1-5; 9 bases in the middle match TRBD1. Source material: PBMCs or T cells enriched from blood (not recorded which). The clonotype comes from a woman between 18 and 29 years old who had recovered from COVID-19. This receptor carries the CDR3 CAWSEGQGTMPQHF. In nucleotide form, the sequence is TGTGCCTGGAGCGAGGGACAGGGCACGATGCCCCAGCATTTT.